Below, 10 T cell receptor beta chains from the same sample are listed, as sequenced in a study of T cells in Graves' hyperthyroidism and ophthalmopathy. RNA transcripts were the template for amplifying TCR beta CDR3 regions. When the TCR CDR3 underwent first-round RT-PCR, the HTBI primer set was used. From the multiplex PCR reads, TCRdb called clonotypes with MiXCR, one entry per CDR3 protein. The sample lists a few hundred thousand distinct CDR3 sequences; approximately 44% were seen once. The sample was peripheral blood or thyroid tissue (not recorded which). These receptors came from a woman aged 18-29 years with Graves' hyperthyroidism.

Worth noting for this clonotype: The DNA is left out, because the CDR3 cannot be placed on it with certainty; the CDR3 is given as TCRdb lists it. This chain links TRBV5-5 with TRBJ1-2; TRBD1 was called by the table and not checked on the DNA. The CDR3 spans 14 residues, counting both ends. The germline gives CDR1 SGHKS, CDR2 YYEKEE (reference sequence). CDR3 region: CASSQADRSYGCTF.

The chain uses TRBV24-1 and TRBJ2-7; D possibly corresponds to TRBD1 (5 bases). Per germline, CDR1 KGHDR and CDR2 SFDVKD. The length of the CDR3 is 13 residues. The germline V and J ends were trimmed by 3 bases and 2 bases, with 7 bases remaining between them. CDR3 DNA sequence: TGTGCCACCAGTGATGGGGCCACCTACGAGCAGTACTTC. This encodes CATSDGATYEQYF.

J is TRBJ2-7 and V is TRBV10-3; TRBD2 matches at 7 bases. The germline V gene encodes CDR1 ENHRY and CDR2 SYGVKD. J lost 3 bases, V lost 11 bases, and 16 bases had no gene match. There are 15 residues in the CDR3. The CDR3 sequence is CASQRLAAVFYEQYF. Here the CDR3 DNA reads TGTGCCTCACAACGTCTAGCGGCGGTTTTCTACGAGCAGTACTTC.

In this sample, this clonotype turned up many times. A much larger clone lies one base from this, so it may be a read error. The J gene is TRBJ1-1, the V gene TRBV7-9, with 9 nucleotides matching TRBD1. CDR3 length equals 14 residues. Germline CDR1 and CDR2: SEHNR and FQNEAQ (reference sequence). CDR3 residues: CANSLTGGNTEAFF. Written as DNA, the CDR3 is TGTGCCAACAGCTTGACAGGGGGGAACACTGAAGCTTTCTTT.

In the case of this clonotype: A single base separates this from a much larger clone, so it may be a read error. CDR3 region: CASSRSGGFQETQYF. The CDR3 DNA reads TGTGCCAGCAGTAGGTCAGGGGGCTTCCAAGAGACCCAGTACTTC. V and J are TRBV12-3 or TRBV12-4 and TRBJ2-5; 8 bases fit TRBD1. With 5 bases clipped from V and 1 base from J, the junction kept 6 bases outside the gene matches. The CDR3 contains 15 residues.

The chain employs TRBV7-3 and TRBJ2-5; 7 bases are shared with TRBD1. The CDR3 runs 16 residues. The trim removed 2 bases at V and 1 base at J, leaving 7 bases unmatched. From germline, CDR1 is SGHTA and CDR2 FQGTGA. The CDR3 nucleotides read TGTGCCAGCAGCTTAGACAGGGTGAGCGGCCAAGAGACCCAGTACTTC. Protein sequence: CASSLDRVSGQETQYF.

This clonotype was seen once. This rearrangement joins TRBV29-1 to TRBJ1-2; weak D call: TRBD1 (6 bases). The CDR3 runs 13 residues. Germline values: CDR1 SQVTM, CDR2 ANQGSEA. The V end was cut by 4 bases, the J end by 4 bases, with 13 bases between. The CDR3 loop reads CSVAAGAFYGYTF. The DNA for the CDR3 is TGCAGCGTTGCGGCGGGGGCCTTCTATGGCTACACCTTC.

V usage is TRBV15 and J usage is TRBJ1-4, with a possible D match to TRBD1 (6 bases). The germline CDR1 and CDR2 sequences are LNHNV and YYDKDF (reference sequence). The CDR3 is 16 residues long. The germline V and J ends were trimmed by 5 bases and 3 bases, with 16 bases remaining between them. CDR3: CATSSRGRGANEKLFF. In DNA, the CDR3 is TGTGCCACCAGCTCACGTGGAAGGGGGGCTAATGAAAAACTGTTTTTT.

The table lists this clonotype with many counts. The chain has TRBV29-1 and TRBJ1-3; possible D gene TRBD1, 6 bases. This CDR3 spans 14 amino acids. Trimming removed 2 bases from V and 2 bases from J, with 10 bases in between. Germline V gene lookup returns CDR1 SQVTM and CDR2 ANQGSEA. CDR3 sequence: CSVEFTGPGNTIYF. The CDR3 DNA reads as TGCAGCGTTGAATTTACAGGGCCTGGAAACACCATATATTTT. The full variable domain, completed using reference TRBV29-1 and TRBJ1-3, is SAVISQKPSRDICQRGTSLTIQCQVDSQVTMMFWYRQQPGQSLTLIATANQGSEATYESGFVIDKFPISRPNLTFSTLTVSNMSPEDSSIYLCSVEFTGPGNTIYFGEGSWLTVV.

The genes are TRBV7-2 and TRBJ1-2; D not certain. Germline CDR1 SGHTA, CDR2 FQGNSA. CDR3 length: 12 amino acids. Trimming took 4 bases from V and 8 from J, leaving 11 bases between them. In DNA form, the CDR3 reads TGTGCCAGCAGCTCTATCGTGGGGGGCTACACCTTC. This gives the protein CASSSIVGGYTF.